Below, one TCR beta chain is given with its context. Its antigen specificity is not known. No qualities accompany the bases; no much larger clone lies one base away. Within the sample, other DNA sequences also encode this same CDR3. The record originates from a study of shared clonotypes between healthy human individuals (dated by TCRdb to about 2020). In terms of the full investigation: The cohort comprised two women and a few men aged 18 to 49 years. For each donor, CD4 naive and CD4 memory were each given three plates, CD8 naive was given two plates, and CD8 memory was given one plate. The study deeply sequenced blood TCR repertoires of about 5 healthy adults to estimate repertoire size and the extent of clonotype sharing between individuals. To increase sequencing depth and limit assay-specific biases, TCR repertoire library preparation and sequencing were carried out by different laboratories using diverse techniques. Per donor, leukapheresis produced somewhere between about 0.94 and 9 billion PBMCs.

TCR CDR3 regions were amplified from genomic DNA by multiplex PCR using the deep immunoSEQ assay. Extracted genomic DNA from each cell subset was distributed evenly across all wells of several immunoSEQ 96-well plates, and each plate was treated as a replicate. For sorted subsets, approximately 190 ng of genomic DNA, equivalent to around 29,000 T cell genomes, went into each replicate PCR. Purified libraries were quantified with a Qubit 3.0 fluorometer, sized on a Bioanalyzer 2100, and re-quantified with the KAPA Library Quantification kit. Every immunoSEQ 96-well plate was sequenced on a dedicated single-read 150-cycle Illumina NextSeq 550 flow cell. The study's own analysis went as follows. Because the immunoSEQ output held only junctional sequences and lacked quality scores, the filtering could not match the filtering applied to full-length reads. To assign V/J genes and CDR3, sequences were annotated against IMGT germline references using PyIR, a Python wrapper for IgBLAST v1.9. Reads were filtered out if the reads had weak V/J assignments (E-value above 1e-6), no CDR3, stop codons, out-of-frame junctions, or ambiguous translated residues. V3J clonotypes were defined as sequences sharing the same inferred V gene, J gene, and CDR3 amino acid sequence. Percentage overlap between repertoires was computed as shared unique clonotypes divided by the size of the smaller repertoire. Richness of each repertoire was evaluated using RTK rarefaction, the Chao1 estimator, and Recon v2.1 estimates of unobserved clonotypes. Generation probabilities were computed with OLGA for all TCRbeta clonotypes obtained by the gDNA method from four donors. Sourced from immuneACCESS, this table was stored by TCRdb with only in-frame sequences that have V and J called. A share of the clones is absent; for the studies checked, an unresolved V gene accounts for under half, and the remainder has no known explanation. V, J and clone size are taken as reported in that table, and D and trimming were inferred from the DNA itself. A total of about 550,000 clones appear in this sample, over 95% of them only once. Jointly, the top ten make up 0.095% to 0.12% of the sample.

Relative to germline, V is 5 bases shorter and J is 4 bases shorter, with 3 bases between their ends. The CDR3 covers 11 residues, taking in both the cysteine and the phenylalanine. Only the CDR3 DNA stays, 33 bases, in frame from base 1. From a lookup of the germline V gene, CDR1 and CDR2 are MDHEN and SYDVKM. CD8 naive samples were CD45RO-negative cells positively selected for CCR7, giving a CD45RA+CCR7+ population that excluded TemRA cells. Donors were healthy HIV-negative adults with no recently reported acute infections or vaccinations. Only Caucasian adults living in Nashville, Tennessee, USA were represented among the donors. Blood was obtained by leukapheresis, after which PBMCs were separated by Ficoll-Histopaque density gradient centrifugation and cryopreserved in liquid nitrogen vapor phase. Purity and quantity of every magnetically sorted T cell population were checked by analytical flow cytometry. From each sorted fraction, genomic DNA was isolated and quantified by UV absorbance on a Nanodrop 2000c.

What the work shows at the level of the full study, not this receptor alone: Sampling was restricted to blood, and TCR repertoires in tissues likely differ from the TCR repertoires found in blood. Clonotypes shared by all four sorted-subset donors showed higher generation probabilities than non-shared clonotypes. Pairwise subsampling indicated that sequencing depth was expected to affect the degree of clonotype sharing among donors. Larger estimated clonotype richness was generally found for naive subsets than for memory subsets. The genetic and exposure-history diversity represented was limited by the small number of donors. Rarefaction of sorted-subset datasets indicated incomplete sequencing despite the large sequencing depth. When a handful of donors were compared, the shared fraction of clonotypes was roughly 4.8% for naive CD4, about 4% for naive CD8, roughly 2.5% for memory CD4, and under 0.5% for memory CD8.

The specimen sequenced was naive CD8+ T cells sorted from blood. The sample's cell subset or site label, in plain terms: CD45RA+CCR7+. The source is a woman aged 25 to 45 in good health. Rearrangement joined TRBV28 to TRBJ2-1, with the D gene not clear enough to name. The CDR3 in this case is CASSPYNEQFF. The sequenced DNA is TGTGCCAGCAGTCCGTACAATGAGCAGTTCTTC.